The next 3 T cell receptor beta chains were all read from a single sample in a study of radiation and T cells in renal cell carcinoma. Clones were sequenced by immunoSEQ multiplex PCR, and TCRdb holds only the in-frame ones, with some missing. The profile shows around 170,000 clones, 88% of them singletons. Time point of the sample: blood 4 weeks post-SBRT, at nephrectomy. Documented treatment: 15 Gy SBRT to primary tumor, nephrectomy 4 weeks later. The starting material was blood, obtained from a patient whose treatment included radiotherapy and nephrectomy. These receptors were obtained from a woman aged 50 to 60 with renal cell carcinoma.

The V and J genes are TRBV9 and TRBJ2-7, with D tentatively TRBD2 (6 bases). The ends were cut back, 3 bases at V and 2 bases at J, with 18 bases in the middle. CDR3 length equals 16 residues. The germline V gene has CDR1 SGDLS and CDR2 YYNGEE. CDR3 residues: CASSAQPLGEAYEQYF. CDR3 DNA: TGTGCCAGCAGCGCGCAACCCCTGGGGGAGGCCTACGAGCAGTACTTC.

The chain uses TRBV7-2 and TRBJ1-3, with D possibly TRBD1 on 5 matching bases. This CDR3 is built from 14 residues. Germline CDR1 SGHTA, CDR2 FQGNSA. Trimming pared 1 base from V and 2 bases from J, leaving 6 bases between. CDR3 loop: CASSLGRAGNTIYF. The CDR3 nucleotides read TGTGCCAGCAGCTTAGGCAGGGCTGGAAACACCATATATTTT.

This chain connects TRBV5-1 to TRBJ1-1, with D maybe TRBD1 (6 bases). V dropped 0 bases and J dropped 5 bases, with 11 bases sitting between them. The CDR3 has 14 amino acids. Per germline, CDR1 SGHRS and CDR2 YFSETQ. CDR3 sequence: CASSLEGRGTEAFF. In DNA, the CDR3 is TGCGCCAGCAGCTTGGAGGGCAGGGGAACTGAAGCTTTCTTT.